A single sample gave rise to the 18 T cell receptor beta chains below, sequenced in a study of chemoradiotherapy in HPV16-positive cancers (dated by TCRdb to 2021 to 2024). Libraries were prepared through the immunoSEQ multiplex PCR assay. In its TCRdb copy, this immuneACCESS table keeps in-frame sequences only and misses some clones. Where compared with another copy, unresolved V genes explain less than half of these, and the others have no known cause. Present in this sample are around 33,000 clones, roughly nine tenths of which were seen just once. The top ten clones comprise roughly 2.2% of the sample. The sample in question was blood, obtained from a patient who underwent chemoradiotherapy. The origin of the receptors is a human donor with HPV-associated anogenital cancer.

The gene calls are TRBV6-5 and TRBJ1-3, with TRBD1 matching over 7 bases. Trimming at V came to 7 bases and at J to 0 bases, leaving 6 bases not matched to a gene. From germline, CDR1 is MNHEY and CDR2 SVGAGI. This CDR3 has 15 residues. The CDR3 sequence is CASTQGVASGNTIYF. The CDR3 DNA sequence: TGTGCCAGCACCCAGGGGGTCGCCTCTGGAAACACCATATATTTT.

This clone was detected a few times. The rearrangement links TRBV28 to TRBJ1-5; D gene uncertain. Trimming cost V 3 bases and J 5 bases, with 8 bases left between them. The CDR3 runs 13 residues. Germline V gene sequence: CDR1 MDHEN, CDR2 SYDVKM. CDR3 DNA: TGTGCCAGCAGTTTCAGCGGAGATCAGCCCCAGCATTTT. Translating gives CASSFSGDQPQHF.

The CDR3 nucleotides are TGTGCCAGCAGTGAATCCGGACCCTATGGCTACACCTTC. Translating it yields CASSESGPYGYTF. The chain couples TRBV25-1 to TRBJ1-2; D is unclear. Trimming left V 1 base short and J 4 bases short, with 7 bases between. From germline, CDR1 is MGHDK and CDR2 SYGVNS. The CDR3 is made up of 13 amino acids.

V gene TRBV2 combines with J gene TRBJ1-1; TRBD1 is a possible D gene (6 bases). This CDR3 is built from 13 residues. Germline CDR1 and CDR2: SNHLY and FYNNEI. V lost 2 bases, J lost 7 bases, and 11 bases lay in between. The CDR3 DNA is TGTGCCAGCAGTGAAAACAGGGAGGGTGAAGCTTTCTTT. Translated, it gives CASSENREGEAFF.

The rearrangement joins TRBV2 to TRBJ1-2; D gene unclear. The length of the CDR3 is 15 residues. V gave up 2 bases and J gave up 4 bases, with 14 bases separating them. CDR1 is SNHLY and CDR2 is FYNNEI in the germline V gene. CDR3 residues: CASSEMDKHSYGYTF. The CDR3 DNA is TGTGCCAGCAGTGAAATGGATAAGCACAGCTATGGCTACACCTTC.

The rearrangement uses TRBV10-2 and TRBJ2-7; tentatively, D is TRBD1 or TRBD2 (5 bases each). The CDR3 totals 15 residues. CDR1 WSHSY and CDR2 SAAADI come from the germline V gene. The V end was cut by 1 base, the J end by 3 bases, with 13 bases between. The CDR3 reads CASSEYRDGSYEQYF. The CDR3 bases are TGCGCCAGCAGTGAGTATCGGGACGGAAGCTACGAGCAGTACTTC.

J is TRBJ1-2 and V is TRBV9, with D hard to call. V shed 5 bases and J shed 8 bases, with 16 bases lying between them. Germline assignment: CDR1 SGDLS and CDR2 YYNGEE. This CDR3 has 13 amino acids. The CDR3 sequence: CASREGNLGGYTF. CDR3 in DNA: TGTGCCAGCAGAGAAGGGAACCTGGGCGGCTACACCTTC.

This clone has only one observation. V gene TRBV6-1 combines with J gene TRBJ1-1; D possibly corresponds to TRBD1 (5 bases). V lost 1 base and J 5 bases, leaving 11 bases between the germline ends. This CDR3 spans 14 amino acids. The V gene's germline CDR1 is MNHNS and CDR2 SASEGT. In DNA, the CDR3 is TGTGCCAGCAGTGAAGGAGCCAGGGTTACTGAAGCTTTCTTT. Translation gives CASSEGARVTEAFF.

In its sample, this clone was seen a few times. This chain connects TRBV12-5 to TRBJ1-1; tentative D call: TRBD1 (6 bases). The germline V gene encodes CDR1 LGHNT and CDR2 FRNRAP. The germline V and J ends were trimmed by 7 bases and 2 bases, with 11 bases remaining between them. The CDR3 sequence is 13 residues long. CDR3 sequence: CASAQGLNTEAFF. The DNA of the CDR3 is TGTGCTAGTGCCCAGGGGCTTAACACTGAAGCTTTCTTT.

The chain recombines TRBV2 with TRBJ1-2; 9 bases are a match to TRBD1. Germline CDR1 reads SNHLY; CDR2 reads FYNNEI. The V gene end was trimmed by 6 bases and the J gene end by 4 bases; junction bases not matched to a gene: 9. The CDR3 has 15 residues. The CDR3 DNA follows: TGTGCCAGCAGAGCGACAGGGGGTGGTAGCTATGGCTACACCTTC. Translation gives CASRATGGGSYGYTF.

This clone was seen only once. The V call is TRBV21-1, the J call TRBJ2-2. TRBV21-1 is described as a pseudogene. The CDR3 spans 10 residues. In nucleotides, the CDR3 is TGTGCCAGCAGCCCCCAGGACCTGTTTTTT. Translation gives CASSPQDLFF.

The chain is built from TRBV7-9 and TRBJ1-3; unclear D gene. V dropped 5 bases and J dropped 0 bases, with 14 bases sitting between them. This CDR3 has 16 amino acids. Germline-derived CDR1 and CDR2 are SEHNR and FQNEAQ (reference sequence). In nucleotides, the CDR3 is TGTGCCAGCAGCCCCTCTGGGCCGAGCTCTGGAAACACCATATATTTT. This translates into CASSPSGPSSGNTIYF.

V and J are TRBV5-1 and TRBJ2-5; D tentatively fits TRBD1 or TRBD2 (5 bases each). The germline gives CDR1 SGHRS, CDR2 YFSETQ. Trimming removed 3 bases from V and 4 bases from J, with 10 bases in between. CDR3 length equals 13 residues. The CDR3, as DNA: TGCGCCAGCAGCTCCTCGGGGCGAGAGACCCAGTACTTC. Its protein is CASSSSGRETQYF.

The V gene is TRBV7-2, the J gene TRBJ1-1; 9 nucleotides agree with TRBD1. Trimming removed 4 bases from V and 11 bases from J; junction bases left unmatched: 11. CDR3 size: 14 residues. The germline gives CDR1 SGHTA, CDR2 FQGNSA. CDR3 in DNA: TGTGCCAGCAGCTCGTATACCGGGACAGGGTCCGCTTTCTTT. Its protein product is CASSSYTGTGSAFF.

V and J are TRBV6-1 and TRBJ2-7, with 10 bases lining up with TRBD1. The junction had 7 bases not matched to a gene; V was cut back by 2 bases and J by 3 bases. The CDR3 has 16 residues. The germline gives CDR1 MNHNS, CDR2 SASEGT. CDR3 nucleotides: TGTGCCAGCAGTGAAACCGGGACAGGGGTATTCTACGAGCAGTACTTC. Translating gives CASSETGTGVFYEQYF.

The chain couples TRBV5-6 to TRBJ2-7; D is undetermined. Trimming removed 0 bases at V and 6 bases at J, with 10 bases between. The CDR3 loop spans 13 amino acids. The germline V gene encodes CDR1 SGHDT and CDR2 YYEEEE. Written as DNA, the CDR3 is TGTGCCAGCAGCTTGGGTACGGACCCCGAGCAGTACTTC. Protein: CASSLGTDPEQYF. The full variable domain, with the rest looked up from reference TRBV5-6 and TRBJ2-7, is DAGVTQSPTHLIKTRGQQVTLRCSPKSGHDTVSWYQQALGQGPQFIFQYYEEEERQRGNFPDRFSGHQFPNYSSELNVNALLLGDSALYLCASSLGTDPEQYFGPGTRLTVT.

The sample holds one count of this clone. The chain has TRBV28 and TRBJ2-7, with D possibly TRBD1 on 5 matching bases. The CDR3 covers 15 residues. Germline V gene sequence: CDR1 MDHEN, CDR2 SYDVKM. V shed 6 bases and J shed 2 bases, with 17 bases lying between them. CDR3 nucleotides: TGTGCCAGCAGGATATACAAGGGGTCTACCTACGAGCAGTACTTC. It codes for CASRIYKGSTYEQYF.

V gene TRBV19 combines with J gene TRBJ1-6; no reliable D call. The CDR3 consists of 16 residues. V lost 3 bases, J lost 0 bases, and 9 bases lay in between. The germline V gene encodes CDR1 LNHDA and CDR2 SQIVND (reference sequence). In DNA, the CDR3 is TGTGCCAGTAGTATTTCCGGCAGCTCCTATAATTCACCCCTCCACTTT. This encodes CASSISGSSYNSPLHF.